Listed below are T cell receptor beta chains from one sample, sequenced in a study of beta chain features in type 1 diabetes. The protocol was immunoSEQ multiplex PCR, while the TCRdb copy is restricted to in-frame clones and leaves out a portion. This table has around 400,000 clones, about 12% appearing once. Material for sequencing was naive CD4+ T cells from blood. Receptors were obtained from a young man in good health. The CDR3 runs from the conserved cysteine through the conserved F or W. A D gene is named only where the DNA matches it firmly. The size field is filled for only some rows; it gives once, few, many or a size class.

d_call	v_call	j_call	clone_size	cdr3_nt	cdr3_aa
.	TRBV5-6	TRBJ2-1	few	TGTGCCAGCAGCTTGGACGCGCGTCGGGGCTCCTACAATGAGCAGTTCTTC	CASSLDARRGSYNEQFF
.	TRBV18	TRBJ2-3	few	TGTGCCAGCTCACTCGGGAGCCCCTCACCGAATACGCAGTATTTT	CASSLGSPSPNTQYF
.	TRBV6-5	TRBJ2-7	few	TGTGCCAGTCAGTCGGGGAGACTTGAAGGCTACGAGCAGTACTTC	CASQSGRLEGYEQYF
.	TRBV5-1	TRBJ2-2	.	TGCGCCAGCAGCTTGGACATAAACACCGGGGAGCTGTTTTTT	CASSLDINTGELFF
.	TRBV7-2	TRBJ2-7	.	TGTGCCATTAGGACAGATGGCTCCTACGAGCAGTACTTC	CAIRTDGSYEQYF
.	TRBV30	TRBJ2-7	.	TGTGCCTGGGGCCGGGACTCATACGAGCAGTACTTC	CAWGRDSYEQYF
.	TRBV7-9	TRBJ2-6	.	TGTGCCAGCCGACGGGGCTCTGGGGCCAACGTCCTGACTTTC	CASRRGSGANVLTF
TRBD2	TRBV7-2	TRBJ2-5	few	TGTGCCAGCAGTACAGACGGGAGGGCTCAAGAGACCCAGTACTTC	CASSTDGRAQETQYF
.	TRBV28	TRBJ2-7	.	TGTGCCAGCATTTACCCTGGACAGTCCTACGAGCAGTACTTC	CASIYPGQSYEQYF
.	TRBV5-1	TRBJ2-5	.	TGCGCCAGCAGCTTGGGGAGCAATGGGGAGACCCAGTACTTC	CASSLGSNGETQYF
.	TRBV4-2	TRBJ1-1	.	TGTGCCAGCAGCCTAACCGAGCCGAACACTGAAGCTTTCTTT	CASSLTEPNTEAFF
.	TRBV7-8	TRBJ2-1	.	TGTGCCAGCAGCTTGAGGACTCCGGGAGCCACCTACAATGAGCAGTTCTTC	CASSLRTPGATYNEQFF
.	TRBV29-1	TRBJ1-1	.	TGCAGCGTTGTTGTAACAGGTATTGAATTAGCTTTCTTT	CSVVVTGIELAFF